This T cell receptor (beta chain) was sequenced in a study of T cell responses to AZD1222 COVID-19 vaccine. Whole-study findings and limits: CD4 TCRs covered the whole spike, strongest at regions 160-218 and 743-854.

Only in-frame clones appear in the TCRdb table, and some are missing; sequencing was by immunoSEQ multiplex PCR. Of 95,000 to 150,000 clones listed, roughly 84% were seen once; the top ten hold 0.95% to 1.5%. Germline assignment: CDR1 MNHEY and CDR2 SVGAGI. The CDR3 runs 13 residues. V dropped 5 bases and J dropped 0 bases, with 7 bases sitting between them. With respect to this clone: The antigen is not known.

The rearrangement links TRBV6-5 to TRBJ1-1, with unresolved D. This clonotype was obtained from an adult in good health. The sequenced sample was peripheral blood, obtained on day 0 of AZD1222 vaccination. The CDR3 here is CASSRSLNTEAFF. The CDR3 DNA is TGTGCCAGCAGTCGGTCGTTGAACACTGAAGCTTTCTTT.